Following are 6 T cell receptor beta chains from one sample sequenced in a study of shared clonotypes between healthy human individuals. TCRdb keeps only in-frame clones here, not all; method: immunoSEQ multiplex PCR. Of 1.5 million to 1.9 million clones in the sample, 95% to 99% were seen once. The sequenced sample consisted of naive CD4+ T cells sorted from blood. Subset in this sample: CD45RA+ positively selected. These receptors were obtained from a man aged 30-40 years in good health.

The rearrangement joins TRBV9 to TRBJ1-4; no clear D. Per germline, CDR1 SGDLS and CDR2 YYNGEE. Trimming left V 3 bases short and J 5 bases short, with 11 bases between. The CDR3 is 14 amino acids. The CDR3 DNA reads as TGTGCCAGCAGCGATGGGCAGCCCAATGAAAAACTGTTTTTT. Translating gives CASSDGQPNEKLFF.

CDR3 sequence: CASGEQPNTGELFF. CDR3 in DNA: TGTGCCAGCGGGGAACAGCCGAACACCGGGGAGCTGTTTTTT. The chain is built from TRBV6-1 and TRBJ2-2, with D unclear. Germline assignment: CDR1 MNHNS and CDR2 SASEGT. The CDR3 loop spans 14 amino acids. Deletions cut 8 bases from V and 0 bases from J, with 10 bases between.

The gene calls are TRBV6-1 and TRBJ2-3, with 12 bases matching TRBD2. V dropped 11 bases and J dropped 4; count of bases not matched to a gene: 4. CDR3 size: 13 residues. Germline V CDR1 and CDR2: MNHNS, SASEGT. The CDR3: CAGLAGGSDTQYF. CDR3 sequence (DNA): TGTGCCGGGCTAGCGGGAGGGTCAGATACGCAGTATTTT.

This CDR3 is CASGRGWNEQFF. CDR3 DNA sequence: TGCGCCAGCGGGAGAGGCTGGAATGAGCAGTTCTTC. The rearrangement uses TRBV23-1 and TRBJ2-1, with a tentative D call TRBD2 (5 bases). TRBV23-1 is marked as an open reading frame, function uncertain. CDR3 length: 12 residues. Trimming removed 8 bases at V and 7 bases at J, with 12 bases between.

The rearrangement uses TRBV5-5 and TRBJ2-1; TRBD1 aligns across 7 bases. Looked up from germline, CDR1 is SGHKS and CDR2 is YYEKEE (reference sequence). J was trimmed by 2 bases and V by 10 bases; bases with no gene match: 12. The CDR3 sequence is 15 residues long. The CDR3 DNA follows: TGTGCCTGCTCCCCGGGACAGCTCCCCTACAATGAGCAGTTCTTC. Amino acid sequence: CACSPGQLPYNEQFF.

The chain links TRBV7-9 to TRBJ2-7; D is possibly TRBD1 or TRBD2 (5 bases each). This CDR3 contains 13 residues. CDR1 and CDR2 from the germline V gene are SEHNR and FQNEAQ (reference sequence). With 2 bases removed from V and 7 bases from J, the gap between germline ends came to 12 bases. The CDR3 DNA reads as TGTGCCAGCAGCTTAACGGGACCGGGGGAGCAGTACTTC. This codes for CASSLTGPGEQYF.